The 29 T cell receptor beta chains listed next were all sequenced from one sample in a study of shared clonotypes between healthy human individuals. Assay used: immunoSEQ multiplex PCR; TCRdb lists only in-frame clones, some missing. The profile covers over a million clones, with around 74% appearing a single time and roughly 1.4% taken by the ten largest. Input material: memory CD4+ T cells sorted from blood. The subset: CD45RA-negative fraction. These receptors all stem from a man aged 18-30 years in good health.

The chain is built from TRBV5-1 and TRBJ2-3; 10 nucleotides align to TRBD2. J lost 8 bases, V lost 2 bases, and 8 bases had no gene match. Germline-derived CDR1 and CDR2 are SGHRS and YFSETQ. The CDR3 contains 15 residues. The CDR3 is CASSFLAGAGGTQYF. In DNA form, the CDR3 reads TGCGCCAGCAGCTTTCTAGCGGGGGCGGGAGGTACGCAGTATTTT.

CDR3 nucleotides: TGTGCCAGCAGCTTAGTTGGGCGGGAGGGGGAGACCCAGTACTTC. This codes for CASSLVGREGETQYF. The gene calls are TRBV7-6 and TRBJ2-5, with 9 bases fitting TRBD2. In germline, CDR1 is SGHVS, CDR2 FNYEAQ. Trimming at V came to 1 base and at J to 5 bases, leaving 5 bases not matched to a gene. The CDR3 has 15 amino acids.

This clone was counted a single time. DNA for the CDR3: TGTGCCAGCAGTGAATATGGGTTTCCCGGTGGCTACACCTTC. Its translation: CASSEYGFPGGYTF. This chain joins TRBV6-1 and TRBJ1-2; no clear D. V lost 2 bases and J lost 7, with 14 bases in between. Germline V lookup: CDR1 MNHNS, CDR2 SASEGT. This CDR3 region has 14 residues.

V usage is TRBV7-2 and J usage is TRBJ2-3; D is unresolved. Trimming removed 5 bases from V and 0 bases from J, with 12 bases in between. The CDR3 consists of 15 residues. The germline gives CDR1 SGHTA, CDR2 FQGNSA. The DNA of the CDR3 is TGTGCCAGCAGCCTAGATCCAACTAGCACAGATACGCAGTATTTT. It yields the protein CASSLDPTSTDTQYF.

The table lists this clone with a count of one. V and J are TRBV11-2 and TRBJ1-3, with 9 bases lining up with TRBD1. Looked up from germline, CDR1 is SGHAT and CDR2 is FQNNGV. Losses at the gene ends were 5 bases for V and 2 bases for J; bases not matched to a gene: 4. CDR3 length: 15 residues. This CDR3 reads CASSPRTGAGNTIYF. The CDR3 region has the DNA TGTGCCAGCAGCCCCCGGACAGGGGCTGGAAACACCATATATTTT.

V and J are TRBV6-6 and TRBJ2-7; D tentatively fits TRBD1 or TRBD2 (5 bases each). The V and J ends lost 0 bases and 2 bases respectively, with 11 bases between them. This CDR3 spans 15 amino acids. Germline V gene lookup returns CDR1 MNHNY and CDR2 SVGAGI (reference sequence). The CDR3 is CASSYSRDGPYEQYF. CDR3 in DNA: TGTGCCAGCAGTTACTCCAGGGACGGACCCTACGAGCAGTACTTC.

The chain combines TRBV29-1 with TRBJ2-3, with 8 bases lining up with TRBD2. V lost 4 bases to trimming and J lost 2 bases; unmatched junction nucleotides: 8. Per germline, CDR1 SQVTM and CDR2 ANQGSEA. The CDR3 extends over 15 amino acids. CDR3 nucleotide sequence: TGCAGCGTTGCGTTCCGCGGGGGGTCCACAGATACGCAGTATTTT. Protein product: CSVAFRGGSTDTQYF.

The chain combines TRBV5-6 with TRBJ2-7; 8 nucleotides line up with TRBD1. The CDR3 length is 16 residues. J was trimmed by 8 bases and V by 3 bases; bases with no gene match: 16. CDR1 is SGHDT, CDR2 YYEEEE, per germline. CDR3 loop: CASSSDRGDPAVKQYF. The CDR3 DNA is TGTGCCAGCAGCTCTGACAGGGGCGACCCGGCTGTGAAGCAGTACTTC.

This clone has only a few counts. This chain's CDR3 is CASGWGGSKPQHF. CDR3 nucleotides: TGTGCTAGTGGTTGGGGGGGCAGCAAGCCCCAGCATTTT. The chain uses TRBV12-5 and TRBJ1-5, with a weak D call TRBD1 (6 bases). The CDR3 is 13 amino acids. Germline CDR1 reads LGHNT; CDR2 reads FRNRAP. Trimming stripped 4 bases from V and 8 bases from J, with 12 bases between.

This chain uses TRBV5-1 with TRBJ2-5; D might be TRBD1 (6 bases). CDR1 and CDR2 from the germline V gene are SGHRS and YFSETQ. The CDR3 runs to 13 residues. Trimming cost V 0 bases and J 3 bases, with 6 bases left between them. The CDR3 is CASSLGQEETQYF. The CDR3 coding sequence is TGCGCCAGCAGCTTGGGACAGGAAGAGACCCAGTACTTC.

This clone has a handful of counts. DNA for the CDR3: TGTGCCAGCAGCTCCCCCTCAGGCATTCAGTACTTC. Its translation: CASSSPSGIQYF. V gene TRBV7-2 combines with J gene TRBJ2-4; D is ambiguous. The V and J ends lost 4 bases and 9 bases respectively, with 10 bases between them. Germline CDR1 is SGHTA and CDR2 is FQGNSA. This CDR3 region has 12 residues.

The chain carries TRBV11-2 and TRBJ2-5; TRBD1 agrees at 8 bases. The CDR3 sequence is 15 residues long. From germline, CDR1 is SGHAT and CDR2 FQNNGV. Trimming took 3 bases from V and 5 from J; bases not matched to a gene: 8. The CDR3 loop is CASSLTGVWSETQYF. The CDR3 DNA follows: TGTGCCAGCAGCTTGACAGGGGTTTGGTCGGAGACCCAGTACTTC.

The V call is TRBV27, the J call TRBJ2-7, with D perhaps TRBD2 (5 bases). V lost 3 bases and J lost 0, with 15 bases in between. CDR1 is MNHEY and CDR2 is SMNVEV in the germline V gene (reference sequence). CDR3 length: 16 amino acids. CDR3 nucleotide sequence: TGTGCCAGCAGTTTTGTTATGTCGGGAAGCTCCTACGAGCAGTACTTC. Protein product: CASSFVMSGSSYEQYF.

This chain uses TRBV11-2 with TRBJ1-1; D might be TRBD1 (5 bases). Trimming pared 3 bases from V and 4 bases from J, leaving 12 bases between. The CDR3 has 14 residues. The V gene's germline CDR1 is SGHAT and CDR2 FQNNGV. CDR3 region: CASSFLAGSTEAFF. CDR3 sequence (DNA): TGTGCCAGCAGCTTTTTGGCAGGGAGCACTGAAGCTTTCTTT.

This clone has a single count. The V and J genes are TRBV9 and TRBJ1-4; a possible D gene is TRBD1 (6 bases). The germline V gene has CDR1 SGDLS and CDR2 YYNGEE. There are 15 residues in the CDR3. Trimming took off 7 bases at V and 5 bases at J, with 18 bases between the two ends. This chain's CDR3 is CASSQTGTSNEKLFF. CDR3 DNA sequence: TGTGCCAGCTCTCAAACAGGGACCTCGAATGAAAAACTGTTTTTT. Complete variable domain (other parts from reference TRBV9 and TRBJ1-4): DSGVTQTPKHLITATGQRVTLRCSPRSGDLSVYWYQQSLDQGLQFLIQYYNGEERAKGNILERFSAQQFPDLHSELNLSSLELGDSALYFCASSQTGTSNEKLFFGSGTQLSVL.

This clone showed up just once. The chain employs TRBV18 and TRBJ1-6, with D maybe TRBD1 (5 bases). The germline gives CDR1 KGHSH, CDR2 LQKENI. The length of the CDR3 is 15 residues. Trimming removed 2 bases from V and 6 bases from J, with 11 bases in between. The CDR3 loop reads CASSPLGGTNSPLHF. As DNA, the CDR3 is TGTGCCAGCTCACCATTGGGGGGAACTAATTCACCCCTCCACTTT.

V usage is TRBV9 and J usage is TRBJ2-2, with 9 nucleotides matching TRBD1. J lost 0 bases, V lost 5 bases, and 2 bases had no gene match. CDR1 and CDR2 (germline): SGDLS, YYNGEE. The CDR3 contains 15 residues. CDR3: CASRQGAPNTGELFF. The CDR3 nucleotides read TGTGCCAGCAGACAGGGGGCGCCGAACACCGGGGAGCTGTTTTTT. The variable domain in full, completed from reference TRBV9 and TRBJ2-2, reads DSGVTQTPKHLITATGQRVTLRCSPRSGDLSVYWYQQSLDQGLQFLIQYYNGEERAKGNILERFSAQQFPDLHSELNLSSLELGDSALYFCASRQGAPNTGELFFGEGSRLTVL.

CDR3 sequence (DNA): TGTGCCAGCCAGACAGGAGACACCATATACAATGAGCAGTTCTTC. Protein: CASQTGDTIYNEQFF. The rearrangement uses TRBV9 and TRBJ2-1; TRBD1 might be the D (6 bases). Germline V gene sequence: CDR1 SGDLS, CDR2 YYNGEE. The V gene lost 7 bases and the J gene lost 4 bases, with 18 bases spanning the gap. The CDR3 consists of 15 residues.

This chain uses TRBV11-2 with TRBJ2-5, with unresolved D. There are 14 residues in the CDR3. The V end lost 5 bases, the J end lost 5 bases, and 15 bases lay between the germline ends. Germline assignment: CDR1 SGHAT and CDR2 FQNNGV. In DNA form, the CDR3 reads TGTGCCAGCAGCCTGTTGGGCTCTGGGGAGACCCAGTACTTC. This gives the protein CASSLLGSGETQYF.

J is TRBJ2-7 and V is TRBV5-1, with D perhaps TRBD1 (6 bases). Germline V CDR1 and CDR2: SGHRS, YFSETQ. Trimming stripped 4 bases from V and 3 bases from J, with 17 bases between. The CDR3 contains 15 residues. The chain's CDR3 is CASSLDSWALYEQYF. The CDR3 region has the DNA TGCGCCAGCAGCCTGGACAGTTGGGCGCTCTACGAGCAGTACTTC.

In its sample, this clone was seen once. The chain joins TRBV5-6 to TRBJ2-3; TRBD2 matches at 12 bases. CDR1 is SGHDT, CDR2 YYEEEE, per germline. This CDR3 comprises 15 residues. Trimming took 9 bases from V and 3 from J; bases not matched to a gene: 8. The chain's CDR3 is CATTGLAGKTDTQYF. In DNA, the CDR3 is TGTGCCACCACAGGACTAGCGGGAAAGACAGATACGCAGTATTTT.

This chain connects TRBV28 to TRBJ1-2; TRBD1 is a possible D gene (5 bases). Per the germline V gene, CDR1 is MDHEN and CDR2 is SYDVKM. This CDR3 region has 16 residues. V was trimmed by 6 bases and J by 2 bases, leaving 19 bases between them. CDR3 in amino acids: CASSPRGLGGNYGYTF. The CDR3 region has the DNA TGTGCCAGCAGCCCCCGAGGGCTGGGGGGAAACTATGGCTACACCTTC.

This clone showed up just once. The chain is built from TRBV5-4 and TRBJ2-7; D might be TRBD1 (6 bases). Trimming stripped 4 bases from V and 2 bases from J, with 16 bases between. The CDR3 consists of 15 residues. Germline assignment: CDR1 SGHNT and CDR2 YYREEE (reference sequence). The chain's CDR3 is CASSLPGTMAYEQYF. CDR3 sequence (DNA): TGTGCCAGCAGCCTGCCCGGGACAATGGCCTACGAGCAGTACTTC.

The chain carries TRBV7-9 and TRBJ2-7, with 7 bases identical to TRBD1. Germline V gives CDR1 SEHNR, CDR2 FQNEAQ (reference sequence). The CDR3 loop spans 14 amino acids. V gave up 3 bases and J gave up 7 bases; unmatched junction bases: 9. CDR3 nucleotide sequence: TGTGCCAGCAGCTTCGGGACAGCCTCTTGGGAGCAGTACTTC. Protein: CASSFGTASWEQYF. The full variable domain, completed using reference TRBV7-9 and TRBJ2-7, is DTGVSQNPRHKITKRGQNVTFRCDPISEHNRLYWYRQTLGQGPEFLTYFQNEAQLEKSRLLSDRFSAERPKGSFSTLEIQRTEQGDSAMYLCASSFGTASWEQYFGPGTRLTVT.

This clone was seen only once. The gene calls are TRBV6-1 and TRBJ1-2; D gene ambiguous. Trimming shortened V by 11 bases and J by 2 bases, and 9 bases separated the two germline ends. Germline V lookup: CDR1 MNHNS, CDR2 SASEGT. CDR3 size: 11 residues. CDR3 region: CAAAGNYGYTF. The CDR3, as DNA: TGTGCCGCCGCGGGGAACTATGGCTACACCTTC.

This clone was counted at least ten times. This chain uses TRBV7-9 with TRBJ2-5; 9 bases fit TRBD1. The CDR3 has 16 amino acids. V was clipped by 5 bases and J by 5 bases; unmatched bases: 12. Germline loops: CDR1 SEHNR, CDR2 FQNEAQ (reference sequence). CDR3 sequence reads: CASSQGQGMMGETQYF. CDR3 nucleotide sequence: TGTGCCAGCAGCCAAGGACAGGGGATGATGGGGGAGACCCAGTACTTC.

This clone was detected ten times or more. V is TRBV21-1 and J is TRBJ1-5; TRBD1, the table's D call, lacks a check against the DNA. TRBV21-1 has pseudogene status. This CDR3 contains 12 residues. CDR3 sequence: CAVNRATQPQHF. The CDR3 DNA follows: TGTGCCGTCAACAGGGCCACTCAGCCCCAGCATTTT.

This clone has just one count. The chain combines TRBV10-3 with TRBJ2-1, with 9 bases aligning to TRBD2. J was trimmed by 9 bases and V by 6 bases; bases with no gene match: 18. Germline-derived CDR1 and CDR2 are ENHRY and SYGVKD. The CDR3 extends over 17 amino acids. CDR3 bases: TGTGCCATCAGCCCCCGGGCGGGAGGGCCAGTGGGCAGTGAGCAGTTCTTC. Encoded protein: CAISPRAGGPVGSEQFF.

The V and J genes are TRBV4-2 and TRBJ1-2; 9 bases line up with TRBD1. Germline CDR1 reads LGHNA; CDR2 reads YNFKEQ. Trimming took 7 bases from V and 8 from J; bases not matched to a gene: 14. This CDR3 region has 15 residues. The CDR3 is CASNNKDRGNWGYTF. For the CDR3, the DNA is TGTGCCAGCAACAACAAGGACAGGGGAAATTGGGGCTACACCTTC.